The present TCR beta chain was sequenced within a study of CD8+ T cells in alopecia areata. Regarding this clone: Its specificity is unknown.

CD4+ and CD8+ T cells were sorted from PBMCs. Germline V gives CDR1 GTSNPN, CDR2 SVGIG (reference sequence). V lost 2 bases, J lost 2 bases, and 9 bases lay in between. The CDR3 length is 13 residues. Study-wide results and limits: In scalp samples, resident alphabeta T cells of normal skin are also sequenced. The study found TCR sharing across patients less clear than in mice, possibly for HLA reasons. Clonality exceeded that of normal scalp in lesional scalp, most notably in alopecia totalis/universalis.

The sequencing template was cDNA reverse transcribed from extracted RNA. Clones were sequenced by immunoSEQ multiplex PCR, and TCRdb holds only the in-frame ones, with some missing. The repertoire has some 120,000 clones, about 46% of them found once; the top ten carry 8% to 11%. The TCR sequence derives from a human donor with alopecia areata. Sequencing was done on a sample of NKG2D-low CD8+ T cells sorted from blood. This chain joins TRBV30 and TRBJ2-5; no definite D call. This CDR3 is CAWSRVVQETQYF. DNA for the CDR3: TGTGCCTGGAGTCGGGTAGTGCAAGAGACCCAGTACTTC.